The clone carrying this T cell receptor beta chain occurred once. Produced via immunoSEQ multiplex PCR; TCRdb's table is partial and in-frame only. This sample has nearly 70,000 clones; roughly 80% occur once, and the top ten carry over 7.5%. This specimen comes from a study of blood T cell repertoires in COVID-19. The CDR3 is 14 amino acids. V lost 3 bases and J 1 base, leaving 9 bases between the germline ends. Germline-derived CDR1 and CDR2 are LNHDA and SQIVND (reference sequence). The source material was peripheral blood. The V gene is TRBV19, the J gene TRBJ1-1, with a weak D call TRBD1 (5 bases). The receptor was derived from an elderly woman with acute or convalescent COVID-19. As DNA, the CDR3 is TGTGCCAGTAGTATGTGGGGGGGGAACACTGAAGCTTTCTTT. Residues: CASSMWGGNTEAFF.